These T cell receptor beta chains were read from a single sample in a study of blood T cell repertoires in COVID-19. The protocol was immunoSEQ multiplex PCR, while the TCRdb copy is restricted to in-frame clones and leaves out a portion. This sample has approximately 460,000 clones, with 89% found just once. Material: peripheral blood. The receptors stem from a man aged 18-30 years with COVID-19, enrolled during active disease. The CDR3 runs from the conserved cysteine through the conserved F or W. A D gene is named only where the DNA matches it firmly. The size of a clone is reported for some rows only, either as once, few or many, or as a class for expanded clones.

v_call: TRBV20-1; clone_size: NA; cdr3_length: 11; j_call: TRBJ1-1; d_call: TRBD1; cdr3_nt: TGCAGTGCTAGAAAAGACAGGGAGGCTTTCTTT; cdr3_aa: CSARKDREAFF
v_call: TRBV19; clone_size: NA; cdr3_length: 16; j_call: TRBJ2-3; d_call: NA; cdr3_nt: TGTGCCAGTAGTGGGGTACTAGCTGCTAGCACAGATACGCAGTATTTT; cdr3_aa: CASSGVLAASTDTQYF
v_call: TRBV5-1; clone_size: NA; cdr3_length: 16; j_call: TRBJ2-7; d_call: TRBD1; cdr3_nt: TGCGCCAGCAGTTTGGGGCACCGGGACAGCTCCTACGAGCAGTACTTC; cdr3_aa: CASSLGHRDSSYEQYF
v_call: TRBV7-8; clone_size: NA; cdr3_length: 19; j_call: TRBJ2-2; d_call: TRBD2; cdr3_nt: TGTGCCAGCAGCTTAATTCGGGGACTAGCGGGAGGGCCAACCGGGGAGCTGTTTTTT; cdr3_aa: CASSLIRGLAGGPTGELFF
v_call: TRBV15; clone_size: NA; cdr3_length: 13; j_call: TRBJ1-6; d_call: TRBD1; cdr3_nt: TGTGCCACCAGCAGAAAGACAGGGACCCCCCTCCACTTT; cdr3_aa: CATSRKTGTPLHF
v_call: TRBV19; clone_size: NA; cdr3_length: 14; j_call: TRBJ2-1; d_call: NA; cdr3_nt: TGTGCCAGTAGTATAGACAGGGTCAACGATGAGCAGTTCTTC; cdr3_aa: CASSIDRVNDEQFF
v_call: TRBV18; clone_size: NA; cdr3_length: 12; j_call: TRBJ2-1; d_call: NA; cdr3_nt: TGTGCCAGCTCACCTTTGGCAGGGCTTCAGTTCTTC; cdr3_aa: CASSPLAGLQFF
v_call: TRBV12-3/TRBV12-4; clone_size: NA; cdr3_length: 13; j_call: TRBJ2-1; d_call: NA; cdr3_nt: TGTGCCAGCACCCAGGACAGCTACAATGAGCAGTTCTTC; cdr3_aa: CASTQDSYNEQFF
v_call: TRBV11-2; clone_size: NA; cdr3_length: 16; j_call: TRBJ1-2; d_call: TRBD1; cdr3_nt: TGTGCCAGCAGCTCTCTCAGGGGGCTTCGGGGGTCTGGCTACACCTTC; cdr3_aa: CASSSLRGLRGSGYTF
v_call: TRBV18; clone_size: NA; cdr3_length: 15; j_call: TRBJ2-7; d_call: TRBD1; cdr3_nt: TGTGCCAGCTCACCATTGGACAGGGGGCGCTGGGAGCAGTACTTC; cdr3_aa: CASSPLDRGRWEQYF
v_call: TRBV7-8; clone_size: NA; cdr3_length: 15; j_call: TRBJ2-7; d_call: NA; cdr3_nt: TGTGCCAGCAGCTTAGCGCCTCGGGGTTCCTACGAGCAGTACTTC; cdr3_aa: CASSLAPRGSYEQYF
v_call: TRBV12-3/TRBV12-4; clone_size: NA; cdr3_length: 13; j_call: TRBJ2-2; d_call: NA; cdr3_nt: TGTGCCAGCAGTTTGCAGGGTGCCGGGGAGCTGTTTTTT; cdr3_aa: CASSLQGAGELFF
v_call: TRBV12-5; clone_size: NA; cdr3_length: 12; j_call: TRBJ2-7; d_call: NA; cdr3_nt: TGTGCTAGTGGCCGGGGGAACTACGAGCAGTACTTC; cdr3_aa: CASGRGNYEQYF
v_call: TRBV5-4; clone_size: NA; cdr3_length: 16; j_call: TRBJ1-5; d_call: NA; cdr3_nt: TGTGCCAGCAGCTTGGTCCAGGGGAGTAGCAATCAGCCCCAGCATTTT; cdr3_aa: CASSLVQGSSNQPQHF
v_call: TRBV6-5; clone_size: NA; cdr3_length: 14; j_call: TRBJ1-2; d_call: NA; cdr3_nt: TGTGCCAGCAGCCTCGGTGGGGGGGGCGCTGGCTACACCTTC; cdr3_aa: CASSLGGGGAGYTF
v_call: TRBV15; clone_size: NA; cdr3_length: 12; j_call: TRBJ1-4; d_call: TRBD1; cdr3_nt: TGTGCCACCCTTGGGACAGGGGAAAAACTGTTTTTT; cdr3_aa: CATLGTGEKLFF
v_call: TRBV5-4; clone_size: NA; cdr3_length: 16; j_call: TRBJ2-4; d_call: NA; cdr3_nt: TGTGCCAGCAGTCCGGATAGCCTCCAAGCCAAAAACATTCAGTACTTC; cdr3_aa: CASSPDSLQAKNIQYF
v_call: TRBV11-3; clone_size: NA; cdr3_length: 15; j_call: TRBJ2-5; d_call: TRBD2; cdr3_nt: TGTGCCAGCAGCCCCGGGACTAGCGGCCAAGAGACCCAGTACTTC; cdr3_aa: CASSPGTSGQETQYF
v_call: TRBV5-5; clone_size: NA; cdr3_length: 16; j_call: TRBJ2-3; d_call: TRBD2; cdr3_nt: TGTGCCAGCAGCACAGCCCCGACTAGCGGGACAGATACGCAGTATTTT; cdr3_aa: CASSTAPTSGTDTQYF
v_call: TRBV6-2/TRBV6-3; clone_size: few; cdr3_length: 13; j_call: TRBJ1-2; d_call: NA; cdr3_nt: TGTGCCAGCAGTTACACCGCAGGGATTGGCTACACCTTC; cdr3_aa: CASSYTAGIGYTF
v_call: TRBV9; clone_size: NA; cdr3_length: 13; j_call: TRBJ1-4; d_call: TRBD1; cdr3_nt: TGTGCCAGCAGCCGACAGGGGGGTGAAAAACTGTTTTTT; cdr3_aa: CASSRQGGEKLFF